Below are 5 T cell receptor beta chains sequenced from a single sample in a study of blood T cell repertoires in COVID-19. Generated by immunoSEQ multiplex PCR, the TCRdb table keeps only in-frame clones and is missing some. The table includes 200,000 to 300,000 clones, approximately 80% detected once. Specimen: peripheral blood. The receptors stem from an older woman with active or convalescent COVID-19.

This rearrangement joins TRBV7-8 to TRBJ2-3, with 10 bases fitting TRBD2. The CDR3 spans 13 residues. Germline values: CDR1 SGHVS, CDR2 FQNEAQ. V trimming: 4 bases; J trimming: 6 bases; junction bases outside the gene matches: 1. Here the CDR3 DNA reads TGTGCCAGCAGCTCTAGCGGGAGTGATACGCAGTATTTT. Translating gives CASSSSGSDTQYF.

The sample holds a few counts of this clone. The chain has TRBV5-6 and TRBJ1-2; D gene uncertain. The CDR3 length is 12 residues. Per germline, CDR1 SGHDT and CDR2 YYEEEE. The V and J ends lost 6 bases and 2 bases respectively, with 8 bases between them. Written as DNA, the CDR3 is TGTGCCAGCATAGGGAGGAACTATGGCTACACCTTC. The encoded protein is CASIGRNYGYTF.

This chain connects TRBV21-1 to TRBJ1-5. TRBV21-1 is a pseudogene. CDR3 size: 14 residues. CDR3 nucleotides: TGTGCCAGCAGCGAGTCCCTCCCCGGGCAGCCCCAGCATTTT. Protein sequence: CASSESLPGQPQHF.

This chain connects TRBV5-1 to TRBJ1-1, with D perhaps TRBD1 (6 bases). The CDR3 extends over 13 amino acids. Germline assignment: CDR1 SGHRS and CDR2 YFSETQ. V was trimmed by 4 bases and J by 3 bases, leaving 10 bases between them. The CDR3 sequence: CASSREGDTEAFF. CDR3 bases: TGCGCCAGCAGCAGGGAGGGGGACACTGAAGCTTTCTTT.

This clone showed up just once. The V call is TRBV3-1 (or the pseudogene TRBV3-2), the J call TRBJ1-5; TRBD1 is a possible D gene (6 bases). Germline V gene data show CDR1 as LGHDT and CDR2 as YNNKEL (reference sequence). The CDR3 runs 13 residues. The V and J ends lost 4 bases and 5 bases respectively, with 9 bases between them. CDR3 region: CASSLTGYQPQHF. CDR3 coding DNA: TGTGCCAGCAGCCTGACAGGATATCAGCCCCAGCATTTT.